These T cell receptor beta chains were read from a single sample in a study of graft-versus-host responses after intestinal transplantation. These receptors have no known antigen. Method: immunoSEQ multiplex PCR; TCRdb's copy keeps in-frame clones and lacks some. Here the sample spans 78,000 or so clones, around 90% being singletons. The material was unstimulated CD8+ T cells sorted from spleen or lymph node cells, obtained before transplant. Source of these receptors: a human donor who was the organ donor for an intestinal transplant. Each CDR3 is given with its conserved first and last residue. A D gene is named only where the DNA matches it firmly. Expanded clones get a size class; other rows say once, few or many, or leave the size out.

v_call	clone_size	j_call	d_call	cdr3_nt	cdr3_aa
TRBV5-6	-	TRBJ1-3	-	TGTGCCAGCAGCCGCGTATGGGGAGGGGCAAACACCATATATTTT	CASSRVWGGANTIYF
TRBV5-6	-	TRBJ2-1	-	TGTGCCAGCAGCTTACGGGACCTGTACAATGAGCAGTTCTTC	CASSLRDLYNEQFF
TRBV10-2	-	TRBJ2-7	-	TGCGCCAGCACAACAGTAGACTCCTACGAGCAGTACTTC	CASTTVDSYEQYF
TRBV2	few	TRBJ1-1	-	TGTGCCAGCAGTGAACCAGGTCTGGAAGCTTTCTTT	CASSEPGLEAFF
TRBV19	-	TRBJ2-2	-	TGTGCCAGTAGTATAGTCCCAGCCACACGGGGAACGGGGGAGCTGTTTTTT	CASSIVPATRGTGELFF
TRBV5-6	once	TRBJ1-1	-	TGTGCCAGCAACTTAAGGAACCAAAACACCGAAGCTTTCTTT	CASNLRNQNTEAFF
TRBV5-1	once	TRBJ1-1	TRBD1	TGCGCCAGCAGCTTGGGAGGGGGCCATTGGAACACTGAAGCTTTCTTT	CASSLGGGHWNTEAFF
TRBV4-1	-	TRBJ2-7	-	TGCGCCAGCAGCCAAGATTTGGGGAACGAGCAGTACTTC	CASSQDLGNEQYF
TRBV9	-	TRBJ2-3	TRBD2	TGTGCCAGCAGCGTAGTCGCCAGCGGGGATGGAGATACGCAGTATTTT	CASSVVASGDGDTQYF
TRBV7-6	-	TRBJ1-1	TRBD1	TGTGCCAGCAGCTTAGAAGGGACAGCGAACACTGAAGCTTTCTTT	CASSLEGTANTEAFF
TRBV30	-	TRBJ2-2	-	TGTGCCTGGGAAACAGGGAACACCGGGGAGCTGTTTTTT	CAWETGNTGELFF
TRBV9	-	TRBJ2-7	-	TGTGCCAGCAGCGAAGACCCAGGACCGTACGAGCAGTACTTC	CASSEDPGPYEQYF
TRBV5-1	-	TRBJ2-5	-	TGCGCCAGCAGCTTGGAGGTGGGGACCCAGTACTTC	CASSLEVGTQYF
TRBV11-3	-	TRBJ2-7	TRBD1	TGTGCCAGCAGCGCCCACAGGGGACCCGCCTACGAGCAGTACTTC	CASSAHRGPAYEQYF
TRBV9	-	TRBJ2-1	-	TGTGCCAGCTCAGCGCGTAGCTACAATGAGCAGTTCTTC	CASSARSYNEQFF
TRBV6-1	-	TRBJ1-3	-	TGTGCCAGCAGTGTAACGTCCGGCGACTCTGGAAACACCATATATTTT	CASSVTSGDSGNTIYF
TRBV19	-	TRBJ1-3	-	TGTGCCAGTAGTATCCGCAGGGTATTCGGAAACACCATATATTTT	CASSIRRVFGNTIYF
TRBV27	-	TRBJ1-1	TRBD1	TGTGCCAGCGGGACAGGGATGAACACTGAAGCTTTCTTT	CASGTGMNTEAFF
TRBV5-4	-	TRBJ2-3	-	TGTGCCAGCAGCCATGAGGGGTACGCAGATACGCAGTATTTT	CASSHEGYADTQYF
TRBV19	once	TRBJ1-6	-	TGTGCCAGTACTAAGGGAACTCACAGAGACTATAATTCACCCCTCCACTTT	CASTKGTHRDYNSPLHF
TRBV2	-	TRBJ1-2	-	TGTGCCAGCAGTGAGGTACAGGGAAACGATGGCTACACCTTC	CASSEVQGNDGYTF
TRBV6-1	-	TRBJ2-3	TRBD1	TGTGCCAGCAGTAGACCGGGACAGGGAATAGATACGCAGTATTTT	CASSRPGQGIDTQYF
TRBV28	-	TRBJ2-7	-	TGTGCCAGCAGTTTGGGGGTAGGGTACGAGCAGTACTTC	CASSLGVGYEQYF
TRBV28	-	TRBJ1-6	-	TGTGCCAGCAGTTTAGAGGGGTATCCTAGTCACTCACCCCTCCACTTT	CASSLEGYPSHSPLHF
TRBV5-6	-	TRBJ1-5	-	TGTGCCAGCAGCGCCGGGACTGCCTACCATCAGCCCCAGCATTTT	CASSAGTAYHQPQHF
TRBV27	-	TRBJ2-7	TRBD2	TGTGCCAGCAGTTTAGCAGCGGGGGGCTACGAGCAGTACTTC	CASSLAAGGYEQYF
TRBV4-1	-	TRBJ1-2	-	TGCGCCAGCACCCCGGGACCGCAGAACTTATATGGCTACACCTTC	CASTPGPQNLYGYTF
TRBV5-5	-	TRBJ2-7	-	TGTGCCAGCAGTTGGGACTCCCACGAGCAGTACTTC	CASSWDSHEQYF
TRBV6-5	-	TRBJ2-5	-	TGTGCCAGTAGCCGGCAGGGAGGTTTAGAGACCCAGTACTTC	CASSRQGGLETQYF
TRBV20-1	-	TRBJ2-1	-	TGCAGTGCACTTGTCAATGAGCAGTTCTTC	CSALVNEQFF
TRBV4-1	once	TRBJ2-7	-	TGCGCCAGCAGCCAAGATCGGTCTTGGGAGAACGACTACGAGCAGTACTTC	CASSQDRSWENDYEQYF
TRBV5-1	-	TRBJ2-6	-	TGCGCCAGCAGCTGGGACATGGTCTGGAGGGGGGCCAACGTCCTGACTTTC	CASSWDMVWRGANVLTF
TRBV6-1	-	TRBJ1-6	TRBD1	TGTGCCAGTAGTACCGGGACAGGAAATTCACCCCTCCACTTT	CASSTGTGNSPLHF
TRBV7-3	-	TRBJ1-6	-	TGTGCCAGCAGCTTGACGGCCTATTCACCCCTCCACTTT	CASSLTAYSPLHF
TRBV23-1	few	TRBJ1-5	TRBD1	TGCGCCAGCAGTCAATCCCGGACAGGGGGGGGATATAGCAATCAGCCCCAGCATTTT	CASSQSRTGGGYSNQPQHF
TRBV4-1	once	TRBJ2-1	TRBD2	TGCGCCAGCAGCCAAGATCGGATGGGAGCGGGGGGCTACTACAATGAGCAGTTCTTC	CASSQDRMGAGGYYNEQFF
TRBV4-1	-	TRBJ1-6	-	TGCGCCAGCAGCCAACCTCTGGGCAATTCACCCCTCCACTTT	CASSQPLGNSPLHF
TRBV7-3	-	TRBJ1-5	-	TGTGCCAGCACCCTCAAGTCGGAAGACTCTGAGGTGCATTTT	CASTLKSEDSEVHF
TRBV7-8	-	TRBJ2-1	TRBD2	TGTGCCAGCAGCTTATACGTGGCGGGGGGCAACAATGAGCAGTTCTTC	CASSLYVAGGNNEQFF
TRBV19	few	TRBJ2-7	TRBD1	TGTGCCAGTACCGGGACAGGGAGCTCCTACGAGCAGTACTTC	CASTGTGSSYEQYF
TRBV5-1	-	TRBJ1-6	TRBD1	TGCGCCAGCAGCTTGACAGGGGGCGCGACCTATAATTCACCCCTCCACTTT	CASSLTGGATYNSPLHF
TRBV7-6	-	TRBJ1-6	-	TGTGCCGGGCCCGCCCGTAATTCACCCCTCCACTTT	CAGPARNSPLHF
TRBV7-9	-	TRBJ1-1	-	TGTGCCAGCAGATCCTCTGTGATCGCCTCAGGGACTGAAGCTTTCTTT	CASRSSVIASGTEAFF
TRBV28	-	TRBJ1-5	TRBD1	TGTGCCAGCAGTCCGTGGGACAGGGGATTCAAGCGTACTCAGCCCCAGCATTTT	CASSPWDRGFKRTQPQHF
TRBV7-8	-	TRBJ2-7	-	TGTGCCAGCAGCCCCCCAGCCGGCTACGAGCAGTACTTC	CASSPPAGYEQYF
TRBV13	-	TRBJ2-7	-	TGTGCCAGCAGCGGAAAAGGGGGGGCCACCTACGAGCAGTACTTC	CASSGKGGATYEQYF
TRBV30	-	TRBJ2-7	-	TGTGCCTGGAGTGTAAGGGCTGGGGAGGACTACGAGCAGTACTTC	CAWSVRAGEDYEQYF
TRBV27	-	TRBJ1-5	-	TGTGCCAGCAGTTCAACAGGAGTCAATCAGCCCCAGCATTTT	CASSSTGVNQPQHF
TRBV2	-	TRBJ1-1	-	TGTGCCAGCAGGACGATTCCGGGACACGTGAACACTGAAGCTTTCTTT	CASRTIPGHVNTEAFF
TRBV27	-	TRBJ2-7	TRBD1	TGTGCCAGCAGTACGTCCGGGACAGGGTCAATCATCGACGAGCAGTACTTC	CASSTSGTGSIIDEQYF
TRBV27	-	TRBJ2-1	TRBD2	TGTGCCAGCAGTCTACAGGGACTAGCTGTATACAATGAGCAGTTCTTC	CASSLQGLAVYNEQFF
TRBV27	-	TRBJ2-5	-	TGTGCCAGCAGTTTAGCTGGGGCGTGGGAGACCCAGTACTTC	CASSLAGAWETQYF
TRBV5-6	once	TRBJ1-2	-	TGTGCCAGCAGCACCGGGACTGCGTTCTATGGCTACACCTTC	CASSTGTAFYGYTF
TRBV4-1	-	TRBJ1-1	-	TGCGCCAGCAGCCAAGATCTTCTGGCCGGAAGGGTGACTGAAGCTTTCTTT	CASSQDLLAGRVTEAFF
TRBV11-2	once	TRBJ2-3	-	TGTGCCAGCAGCTTAGTCAGGGCAGATACGCAGTATTTT	CASSLVRADTQYF